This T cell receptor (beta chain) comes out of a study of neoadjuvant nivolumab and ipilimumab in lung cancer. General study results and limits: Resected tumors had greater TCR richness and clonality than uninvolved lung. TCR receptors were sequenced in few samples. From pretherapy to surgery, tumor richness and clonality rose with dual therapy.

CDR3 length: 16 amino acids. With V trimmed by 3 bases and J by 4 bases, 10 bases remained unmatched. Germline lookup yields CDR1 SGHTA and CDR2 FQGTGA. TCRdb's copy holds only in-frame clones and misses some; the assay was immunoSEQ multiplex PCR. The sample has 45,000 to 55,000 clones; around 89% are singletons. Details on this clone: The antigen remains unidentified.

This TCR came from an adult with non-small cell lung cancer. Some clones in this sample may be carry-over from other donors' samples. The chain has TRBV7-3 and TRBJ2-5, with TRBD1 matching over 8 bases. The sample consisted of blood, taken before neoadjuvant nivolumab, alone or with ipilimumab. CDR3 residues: CASSLGGGTGGETQYF. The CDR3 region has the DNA TGTGCCAGCAGCTTGGGGGGCGGGACAGGAGGAGAGACCCAGTACTTC. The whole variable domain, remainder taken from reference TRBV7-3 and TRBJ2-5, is GAGVSQTPSNKVTEKGKYVELRCDPISGHTALYWYRQSLGQGPEFLIYFQGTGAADDSGLPNDRFFAVRPEGSVSTLKIQRTERGDSAVYLCASSLGGGTGGETQYFGPGTRLLVL.